Reported below is one T cell receptor (beta chain). Looked up from germline, CDR1 is MNHEY and CDR2 is SVGAGI. Trimming stripped 5 bases from V and 3 bases from J, with 11 bases between. The CDR3 is 13 residues long. Generated by immunoSEQ multiplex PCR, the TCRdb table keeps only in-frame clones and is missing some. Of 100,000 to 150,000 clones in the sample, 60% to 80% were seen once. The sample comes from a study of blood T cell repertoires in COVID-19. Study information: Samples of COVID-19 (acute and convalescent) were obtained from the United States, Italy and Spain. Sample material is recorded as cDNA or gDNA derived from T cells, B-cell-depleted T cells, or PBMCs.

The receptor was derived from a woman aged 70-85 years with acute or convalescent COVID-19. The chain has TRBV6-5 and TRBJ2-7; weak D call: TRBD1 (6 bases). Sequencing was performed on peripheral blood. CDR3 bases: TGTGCCAGCAGTCGGGGACATGTCTACGAGCAGTACTTC. It yields the protein CASSRGHVYEQYF.